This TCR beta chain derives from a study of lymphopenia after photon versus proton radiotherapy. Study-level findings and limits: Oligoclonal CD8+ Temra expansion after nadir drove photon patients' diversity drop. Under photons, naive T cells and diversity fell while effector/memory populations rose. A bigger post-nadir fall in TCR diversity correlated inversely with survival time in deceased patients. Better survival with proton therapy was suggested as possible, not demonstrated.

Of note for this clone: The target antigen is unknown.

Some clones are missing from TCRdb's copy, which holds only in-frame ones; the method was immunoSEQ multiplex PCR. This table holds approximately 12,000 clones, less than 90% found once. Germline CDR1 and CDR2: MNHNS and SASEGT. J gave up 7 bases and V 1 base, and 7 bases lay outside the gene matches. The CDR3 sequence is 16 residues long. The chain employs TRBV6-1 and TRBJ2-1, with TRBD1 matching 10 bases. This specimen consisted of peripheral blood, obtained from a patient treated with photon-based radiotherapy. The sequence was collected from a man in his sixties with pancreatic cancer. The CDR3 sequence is CASSEDRDRGHNEQFF. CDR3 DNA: TGTGCCAGCAGTGAAGACCGGGACAGGGGTCATAATGAGCAGTTCTTC.